This T cell receptor (beta chain) was sequenced for a study of immune evolution from preneoplasia to lung adenocarcinoma. Findings of the study overall: Clonality was highest in normal lung, lower in later-stage lesions apparently. Normal lung had the highest top T cell clone frequencies.

CDR1 GTSNPN and CDR2 SVGIG come from the germline V gene (reference sequence). The V and J ends lost 5 bases and 7 bases, in that order; junction bases with no gene match: 8. The CDR3 contains 14 residues. Generated by immunoSEQ multiplex PCR, the TCRdb table keeps only in-frame clones and is missing some. The sample records over 30,000 clones, about 73% being singletons. As regards this clone: The antigen remains undetermined.

The rearrangement links TRBV30 to TRBJ1-4; 9 positions match TRBD1. This TCR was recovered from a person in their sixties with lung adenocarcinoma. The sequenced sample was FFPE invasive lung adenocarcinoma tissue. The CDR3 protein is CAWARGTGFEKLFF. CDR3 sequence (DNA): TGTGCCTGGGCCAGAGGGACAGGGTTTGAAAAACTGTTTTTT.